Presented here are 16 T cell receptor beta chains from one specimen sequenced in a study of control samples from healthy donors and cancer patients. Clones were read by immunoSEQ multiplex PCR, and TCRdb kept only the in-frame ones, dropping some. The table shows over 100,000 clones, with around 90% occurring only once. The source material was blood. The receptors shown here come from a woman between 18 and 29 years old in good health.

J is TRBJ1-3 and V is TRBV2; TRBD1 aligns across 7 bases. The CDR3 runs to 14 residues. Germline assignment: CDR1 SNHLY and CDR2 FYNNEI. The ends lost 6 bases at V and 2 bases at J; junction bases unmatched: 4. CDR3 protein: CASRDRQAGNTIYF. CDR3 sequence (DNA): TGTGCCAGCAGGGACAGGCAGGCTGGAAACACCATATATTTT. Combining the CDR3 with reference TRBV2 and TRBJ1-3 gives the whole variable domain EPEVTQTPSHQVTQMGQEVILRCVPISNHLYFYWYRQILGQKVEFLVSFYNNEISEKSEIFDDQFSVERPDGSNFTLKIRSTKLEDSAMYFCASRDRQAGNTIYFGEGSWLTVV.

The V and J genes are TRBV14 and TRBJ2-7, with no clear D. The germline V and J ends were trimmed by 1 base and 9 bases, with 10 bases remaining between them. This CDR3 is built from 12 residues. Per the germline V gene, CDR1 is SGHDN and CDR2 is FVKESK. The CDR3 loop reads CASSQGTLTQYF. In DNA form, the CDR3 reads TGTGCCAGCAGCCAAGGCACCTTAACGCAGTACTTC.

Here the CDR3 reads CASSNAPPGNYGYTF. As DNA, the CDR3 is TGTGCCAGCAGTAACGCGCCGCCAGGGAACTATGGCTACACCTTC. The chain joins TRBV2 to TRBJ1-2; a weak D match, TRBD1 (5 bases). The CDR3 extends over 15 amino acids. CDR1 and CDR2 from the germline V gene are SNHLY and FYNNEI. V lost 5 bases, J lost 2 bases, and 15 bases lay in between.

This clone was seen more than once but under ten times. The CDR3 coding sequence is TGTGCCAGCAGCTTGGAAGGAGGGACCGGGGAGCTGTTTTTT. Encoded protein: CASSLEGGTGELFF. The rearrangement links TRBV7-6 to TRBJ2-2, with D perhaps matching TRBD2 (6 bases). The germline V gene has CDR1 SGHVS and CDR2 FNYEAQ. CDR3 length equals 14 residues. Trimming shortened V by 3 bases and J by 5 bases, and 10 bases separated the two germline ends.

The rearrangement links TRBV4-3 to TRBJ2-1; perhaps TRBD2 as D (5 bases). The CDR3 is 15 amino acids. The germline CDR1 and CDR2 sequences are LGHNA and YSLEER. The V end lost 2 bases, the J end lost 2 bases, and 10 bases lay between the germline ends. The CDR3 is CASSQNRGAYNEQFF. The CDR3 DNA is TGCGCCAGCAGCCAAAACCGGGGAGCCTACAATGAGCAGTTCTTC.

The chain couples TRBV7-9 to TRBJ1-6; D is perhaps TRBD1 (6 bases). V was clipped by 5 bases and J by 8 bases, with 19 bases between them. This CDR3 region has 16 residues. Germline CDR1 is SEHNR and CDR2 is FQNEAQ (reference sequence). CDR3: CASSRAGGAKDSPLHF. CDR3 coding DNA: TGTGCCAGCAGCCGGGCGGGGGGGGCGAAGGATTCACCCCTCCACTTT.

The chain carries TRBV9 and TRBJ2-7, with 7 bases aligning to TRBD2. This CDR3 is built from 18 residues. The germline CDR1 and CDR2 sequences are SGDLS and YYNGEE. V lost 0 bases, J lost 5 bases, and 17 bases stayed unmatched. The CDR3 loop is CASSVGSAGVSIVHEQYF. The CDR3 nucleotides read TGTGCCAGCAGCGTAGGATCGGCGGGAGTATCCATCGTCCACGAGCAGTACTTC.

This clone has just a few counts. The chain couples TRBV7-3 to TRBJ2-1; no firm D call. Germline lookup yields CDR1 SGHTA and CDR2 FQGTGA. Trimming shortened V by 2 bases and J by 3 bases, and 11 bases separated the two germline ends. The CDR3 totals 15 residues. The CDR3 DNA follows: TGTGCCAGCAGCTTACTCCCGGGTCTCTACAATGAGCAGTTCTTC. This translates into CASSLLPGLYNEQFF.

This clone is a singleton in its sample. The CDR3 is CASSPAGNTIYF. Written as DNA, the CDR3 is TGTGCCAGCAGCCCAGCCGGAAACACCATATATTTT. This chain joins TRBV28 and TRBJ1-3; D not resolved. The germline V gene has CDR1 MDHEN and CDR2 SYDVKM. This CDR3 has 12 amino acids. V lost 6 bases and J lost 4, with 7 bases in between.

This chain links TRBV7-9 with TRBJ1-4, with D possibly matching TRBD1 (6 bases). Germline CDR1 and CDR2: SEHNR and FQNEAQ (reference sequence). The CDR3 consists of 15 residues. V lost 1 base to trimming and J lost 6 bases, with 12 bases between them. CDR3 nucleotides: TGTGCCAGCAGCTTAGAAGGGGGGCTGGATGAAAAACTGTTTTTT. It translates to CASSLEGGLDEKLFF. The full variable domain, completed using reference TRBV7-9 and TRBJ1-4, is DTGVSQNPRHKITKRGQNVTFRCDPISEHNRLYWYRQTLGQGPEFLTYFQNEAQLEKSRLLSDRFSAERPKGSFSTLEIQRTEQGDSAMYLCASSLEGGLDEKLFFGSGTQLSVL.

V and J are TRBV5-1 and TRBJ2-2, with TRBD2 identical over 7 bases. The germline CDR1 and CDR2 sequences are SGHRS and YFSETQ. The CDR3 is 15 amino acids. V shed 2 bases, J shed 0 bases, and the junction held 1 base outside the gene matches. CDR3 in amino acids: CASSLLASNTGELFF. The DNA of the CDR3 is TGCGCCAGCAGCTTACTAGCGTCGAACACCGGGGAGCTGTTTTTT. Together with reference TRBV5-1 and TRBJ2-2, the CDR3 gives the full variable domain: KAGVTQTPRYLIKTRGQQVTLSCSPISGHRSVSWYQQTPGQGLQFLFEYFSETQRNKGNFPGRFSGRQFSNSRSEMNVSTLELGDSALYLCASSLLASNTGELFFGEGSRLTVL.

CDR3 bases: TGCGCCAGCAGCTTCCTTTTCGATGCGAACACTGAAGCTTTCTTT. This gives the protein CASSFLFDANTEAFF. V and J are TRBV5-1 and TRBJ1-1; no clear D. The germline gives CDR1 SGHRS, CDR2 YFSETQ. The CDR3 is 15 amino acids. V was trimmed by 2 bases and J by 1 base, leaving 12 bases between them.

The chain employs TRBV27 and TRBJ1-1; tentative D call: TRBD1 (5 bases). Germline lookup yields CDR1 MNHEY and CDR2 SMNVEV (reference sequence). Trimming stripped 8 bases from V and 5 bases from J, with 12 bases between. The CDR3 contains 12 residues. As DNA, the CDR3 is TGTGCCAGCGGGGACGGATTTACTGAAGCTTTCTTT. Protein sequence: CASGDGFTEAFF.

The rearrangement joins TRBV30 to TRBJ2-3; D is uncertain. Germline loops: CDR1 GTSNPN, CDR2 SVGIG (reference sequence). There are 14 residues in the CDR3. Trimming shortened V by 0 bases and J by 6 bases, and 13 bases separated the two germline ends. CDR3 nucleotide sequence: TGTGCCTGGAGTGTACATTCTGAGTCTGATACGCAGTATTTT. Translating gives CAWSVHSESDTQYF.

This chain uses TRBV6-6 with TRBJ1-3; 8 positions agree with TRBD1. The V gene end was trimmed by 10 bases and the J gene end by 4 bases; junction bases not matched to a gene: 6. The V gene's germline CDR1 is MNHNY and CDR2 SVGAGI (reference sequence). This CDR3 has 13 amino acids. The CDR3 DNA reads as TGTGCCACCTACAGGGGGGGAGGAAACACCATATATTTT. Its translation: CATYRGGGNTIYF.

CDR3 DNA sequence: TGTGCCAGCAGCTTAGATTCAGCTGACTATGGCTACACCTTC. Protein sequence: CASSLDSADYGYTF. The chain employs TRBV11-2 and TRBJ1-2; D ambiguous. This CDR3 is 14 amino acids long. Germline lookup yields CDR1 SGHAT and CDR2 FQNNGV. Trimming removed 0 bases from V and 3 bases from J, with 8 bases in between.